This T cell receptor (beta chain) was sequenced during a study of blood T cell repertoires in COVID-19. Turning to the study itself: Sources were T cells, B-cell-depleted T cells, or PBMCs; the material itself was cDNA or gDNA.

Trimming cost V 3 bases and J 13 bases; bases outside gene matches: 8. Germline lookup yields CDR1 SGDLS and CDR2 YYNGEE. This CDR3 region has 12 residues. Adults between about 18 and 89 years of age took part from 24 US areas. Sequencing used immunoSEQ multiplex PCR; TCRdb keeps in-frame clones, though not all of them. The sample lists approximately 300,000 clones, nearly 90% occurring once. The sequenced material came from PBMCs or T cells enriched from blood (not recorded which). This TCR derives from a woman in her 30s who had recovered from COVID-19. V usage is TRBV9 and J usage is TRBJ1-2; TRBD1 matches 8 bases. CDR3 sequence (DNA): TGTGCCAGCAGCGCCCACACCACAGGGGGCACCTTC. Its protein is CASSAHTTGGTF. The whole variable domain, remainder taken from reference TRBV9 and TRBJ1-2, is DSGVTQTPKHLITATGQRVTLRCSPRSGDLSVYWYQQSLDQGLQFLIQYYNGEERAKGNILERFSAQQFPDLHSELNLSSLELGDSALYFCASSAHTTGGTFGSGTRLTVV.